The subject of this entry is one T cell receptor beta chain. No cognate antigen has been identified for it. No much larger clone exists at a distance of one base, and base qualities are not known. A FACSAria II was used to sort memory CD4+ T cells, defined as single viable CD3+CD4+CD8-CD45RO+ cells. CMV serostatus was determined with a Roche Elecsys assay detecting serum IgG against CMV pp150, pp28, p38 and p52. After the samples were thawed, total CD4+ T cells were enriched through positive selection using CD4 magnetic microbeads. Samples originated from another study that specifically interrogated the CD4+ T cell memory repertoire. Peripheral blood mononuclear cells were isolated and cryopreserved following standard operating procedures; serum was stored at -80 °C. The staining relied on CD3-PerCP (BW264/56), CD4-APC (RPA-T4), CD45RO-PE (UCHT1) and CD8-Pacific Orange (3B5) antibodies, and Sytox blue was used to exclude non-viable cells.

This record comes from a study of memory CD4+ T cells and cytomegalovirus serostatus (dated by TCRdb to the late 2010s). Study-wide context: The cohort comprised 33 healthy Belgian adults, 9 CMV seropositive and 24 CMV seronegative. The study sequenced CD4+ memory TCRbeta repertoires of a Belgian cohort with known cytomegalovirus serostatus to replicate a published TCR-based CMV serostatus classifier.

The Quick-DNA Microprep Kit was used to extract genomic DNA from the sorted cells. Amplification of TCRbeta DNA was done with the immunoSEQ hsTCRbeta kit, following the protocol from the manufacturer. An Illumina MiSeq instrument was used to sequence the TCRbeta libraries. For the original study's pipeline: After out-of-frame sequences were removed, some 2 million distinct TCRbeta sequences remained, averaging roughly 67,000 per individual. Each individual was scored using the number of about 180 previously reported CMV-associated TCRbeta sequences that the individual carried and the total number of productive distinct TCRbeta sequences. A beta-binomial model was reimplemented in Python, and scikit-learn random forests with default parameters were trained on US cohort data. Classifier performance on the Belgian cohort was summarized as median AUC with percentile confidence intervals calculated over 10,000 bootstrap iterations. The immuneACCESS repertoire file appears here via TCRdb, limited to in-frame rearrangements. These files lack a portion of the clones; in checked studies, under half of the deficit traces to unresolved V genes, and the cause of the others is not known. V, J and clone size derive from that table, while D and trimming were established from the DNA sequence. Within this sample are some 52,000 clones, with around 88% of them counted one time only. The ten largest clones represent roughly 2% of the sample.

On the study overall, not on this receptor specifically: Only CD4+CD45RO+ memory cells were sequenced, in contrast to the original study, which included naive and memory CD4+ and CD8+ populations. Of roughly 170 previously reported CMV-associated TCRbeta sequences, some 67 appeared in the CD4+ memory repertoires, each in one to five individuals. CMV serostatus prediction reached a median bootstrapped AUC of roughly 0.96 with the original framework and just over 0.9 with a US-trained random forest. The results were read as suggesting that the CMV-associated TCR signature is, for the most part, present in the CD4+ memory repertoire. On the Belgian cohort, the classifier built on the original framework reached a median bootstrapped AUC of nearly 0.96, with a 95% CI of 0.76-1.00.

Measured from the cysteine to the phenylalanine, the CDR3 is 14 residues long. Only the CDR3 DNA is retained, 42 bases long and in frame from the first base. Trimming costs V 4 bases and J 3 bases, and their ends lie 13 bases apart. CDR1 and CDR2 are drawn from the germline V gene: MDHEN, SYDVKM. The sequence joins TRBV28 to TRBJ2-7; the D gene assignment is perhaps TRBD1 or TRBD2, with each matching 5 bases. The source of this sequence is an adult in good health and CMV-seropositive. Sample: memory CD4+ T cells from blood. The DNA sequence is TGTGCCAGCAGTTCGACCGGGACCCTCTACGAGCAGTACTTC. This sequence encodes CASSSTGTLYEQYF.